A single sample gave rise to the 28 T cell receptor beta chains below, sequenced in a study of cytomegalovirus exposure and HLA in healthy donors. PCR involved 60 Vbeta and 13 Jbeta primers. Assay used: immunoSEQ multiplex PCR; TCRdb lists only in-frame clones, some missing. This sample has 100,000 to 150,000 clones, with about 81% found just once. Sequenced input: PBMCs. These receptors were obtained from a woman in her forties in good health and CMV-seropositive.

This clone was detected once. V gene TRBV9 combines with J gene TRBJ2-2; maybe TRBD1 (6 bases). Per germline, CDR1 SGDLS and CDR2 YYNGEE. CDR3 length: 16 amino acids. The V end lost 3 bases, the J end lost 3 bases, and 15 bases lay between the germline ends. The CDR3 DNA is TGTGCCAGCAGCGCACGGGACACCAGTGACACCGGGGAGCTGTTTTTT. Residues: CASSARDTSDTGELFF. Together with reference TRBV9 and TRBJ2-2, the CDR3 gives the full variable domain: DSGVTQTPKHLITATGQRVTLRCSPRSGDLSVYWYQQSLDQGLQFLIQYYNGEERAKGNILERFSAQQFPDLHSELNLSSLELGDSALYFCASSARDTSDTGELFFGEGSRLTVL.

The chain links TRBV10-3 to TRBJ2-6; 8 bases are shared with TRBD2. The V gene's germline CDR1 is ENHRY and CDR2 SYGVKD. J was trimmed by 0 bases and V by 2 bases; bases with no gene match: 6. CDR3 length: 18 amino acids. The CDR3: CAISEVRGGVSGANVLTF. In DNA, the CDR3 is TGTGCCATCAGTGAGGTCCGGGGGGGAGTCTCTGGGGCCAACGTCCTGACTTTC.

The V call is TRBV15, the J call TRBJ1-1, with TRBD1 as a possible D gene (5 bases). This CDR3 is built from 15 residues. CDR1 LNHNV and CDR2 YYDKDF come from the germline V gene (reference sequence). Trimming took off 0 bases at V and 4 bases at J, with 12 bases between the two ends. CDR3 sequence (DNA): TGTGCCACCAGCAGAGATCGGGGGTCTGGCACTGAAGCTTTCTTT. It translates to CATSRDRGSGTEAFF.

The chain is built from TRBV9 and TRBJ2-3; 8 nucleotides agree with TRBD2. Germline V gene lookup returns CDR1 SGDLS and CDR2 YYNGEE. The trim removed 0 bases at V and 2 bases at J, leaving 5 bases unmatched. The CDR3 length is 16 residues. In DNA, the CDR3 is TGTGCCAGCAGCGTAGTTGGCGGGGGGCCCACAGATACGCAGTATTTT. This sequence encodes CASSVVGGGPTDTQYF.

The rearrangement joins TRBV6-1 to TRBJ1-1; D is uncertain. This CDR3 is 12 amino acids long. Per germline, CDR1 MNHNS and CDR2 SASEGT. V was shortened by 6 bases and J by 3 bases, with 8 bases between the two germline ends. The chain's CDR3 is CASRAGYTEAFF. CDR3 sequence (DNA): TGTGCCAGCAGAGCGGGGTACACTGAAGCTTTCTTT.

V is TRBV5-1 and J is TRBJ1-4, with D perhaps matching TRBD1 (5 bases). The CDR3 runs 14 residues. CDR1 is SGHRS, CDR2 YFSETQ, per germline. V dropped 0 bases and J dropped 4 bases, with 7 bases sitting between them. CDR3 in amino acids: CASSLARGNEKLFF. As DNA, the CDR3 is TGCGCCAGCAGCTTGGCTAGGGGTAATGAAAAACTGTTTTTT.

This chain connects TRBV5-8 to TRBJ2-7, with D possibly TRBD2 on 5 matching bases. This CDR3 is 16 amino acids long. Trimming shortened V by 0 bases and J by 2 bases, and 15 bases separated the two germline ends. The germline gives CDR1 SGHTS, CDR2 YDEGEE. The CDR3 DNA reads TGTGCCAGCAGCTTGGACGGGCAGCGGAGCCCCTACGAGCAGTACTTC. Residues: CASSLDGQRSPYEQYF.

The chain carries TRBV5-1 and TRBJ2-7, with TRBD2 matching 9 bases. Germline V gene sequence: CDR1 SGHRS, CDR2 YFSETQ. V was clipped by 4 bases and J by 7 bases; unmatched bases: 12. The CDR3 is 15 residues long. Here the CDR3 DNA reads TGCGCCAGCAGCCCCACGGGCGGGGGGGTGGAAGAGCAGTACTTC. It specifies CASSPTGGGVEEQYF.

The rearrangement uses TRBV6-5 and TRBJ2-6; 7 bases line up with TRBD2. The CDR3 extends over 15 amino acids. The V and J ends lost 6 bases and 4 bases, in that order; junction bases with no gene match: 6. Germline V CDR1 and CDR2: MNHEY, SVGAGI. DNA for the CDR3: TGTGCCAGCAGAAACGGGGGGTCCGGGGCCAACGTCCTGACTTTC. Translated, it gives CASRNGGSGANVLTF.

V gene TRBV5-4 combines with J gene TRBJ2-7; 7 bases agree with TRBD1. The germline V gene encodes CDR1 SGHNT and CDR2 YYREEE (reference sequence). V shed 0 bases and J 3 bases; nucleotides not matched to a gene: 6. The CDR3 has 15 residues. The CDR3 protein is CASSLGRTGLYEQYF. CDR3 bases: TGTGCCAGCAGCTTGGGAAGGACAGGACTCTACGAGCAGTACTTC.

This chain's CDR3 is CASSRLNSDNLYGYTF. The CDR3 coding sequence is TGTGCCAGTAGTAGGTTGAACTCGGACAATCTCTATGGCTACACCTTC. The gene calls are TRBV19 and TRBJ1-2; perhaps TRBD1 as D (5 bases). V gave up 4 bases and J gave up 4 bases, with 19 bases separating them. Germline V CDR1 and CDR2: LNHDA, SQIVND (reference sequence). The CDR3 is made up of 16 amino acids.

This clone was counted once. CDR3 nucleotide sequence: TGTGCCAGCAGCGTCGCGCTGAACACTGAAGCTTTCTTT. Amino acids: CASSVALNTEAFF. J is TRBJ1-1 and V is TRBV9; unclear D gene. The CDR3 is 13 amino acids. Trimming removed 2 bases from V and 0 bases from J, with 5 bases in between. Germline assignment: CDR1 SGDLS and CDR2 YYNGEE. Variable domain in full (rest from reference TRBV9 and TRBJ1-1): DSGVTQTPKHLITATGQRVTLRCSPRSGDLSVYWYQQSLDQGLQFLIQYYNGEERAKGNILERFSAQQFPDLHSELNLSSLELGDSALYFCASSVALNTEAFFGQGTRLTVV.

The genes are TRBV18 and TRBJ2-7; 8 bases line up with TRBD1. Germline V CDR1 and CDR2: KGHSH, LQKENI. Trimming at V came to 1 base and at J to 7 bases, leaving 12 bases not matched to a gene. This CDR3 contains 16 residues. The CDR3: CASSPRRAGGFEEQYF. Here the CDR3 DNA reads TGTGCCAGCTCACCACGTCGGGCAGGGGGCTTTGAAGAGCAGTACTTC.

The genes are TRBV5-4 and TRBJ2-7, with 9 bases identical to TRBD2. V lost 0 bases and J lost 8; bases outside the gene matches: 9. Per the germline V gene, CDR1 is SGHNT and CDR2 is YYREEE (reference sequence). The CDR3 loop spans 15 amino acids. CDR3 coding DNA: TGTGCCAGCAGCTTGGTTAGTGGTAGCGGGAGTAAGCAGTACTTC. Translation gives CASSLVSGSGSKQYF.

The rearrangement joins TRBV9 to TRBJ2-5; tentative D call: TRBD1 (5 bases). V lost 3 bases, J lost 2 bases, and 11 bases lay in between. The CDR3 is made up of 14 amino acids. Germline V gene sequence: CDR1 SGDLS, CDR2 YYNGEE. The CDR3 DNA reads TGTGCCAGCAGCGCCGACAGAGATCAAGAGACCCAGTACTTC. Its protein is CASSADRDQETQYF. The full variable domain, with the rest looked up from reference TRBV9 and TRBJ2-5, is DSGVTQTPKHLITATGQRVTLRCSPRSGDLSVYWYQQSLDQGLQFLIQYYNGEERAKGNILERFSAQQFPDLHSELNLSSLELGDSALYFCASSADRDQETQYFGPGTRLLVL.

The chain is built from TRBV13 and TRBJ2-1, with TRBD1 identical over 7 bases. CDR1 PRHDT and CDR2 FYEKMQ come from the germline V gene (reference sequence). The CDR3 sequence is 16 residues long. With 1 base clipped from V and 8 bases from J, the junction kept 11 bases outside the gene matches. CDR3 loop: CASSLEGMTGTHEQFF. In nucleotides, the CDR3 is TGTGCCAGCAGCTTAGAGGGAATGACAGGGACCCATGAGCAGTTCTTC.

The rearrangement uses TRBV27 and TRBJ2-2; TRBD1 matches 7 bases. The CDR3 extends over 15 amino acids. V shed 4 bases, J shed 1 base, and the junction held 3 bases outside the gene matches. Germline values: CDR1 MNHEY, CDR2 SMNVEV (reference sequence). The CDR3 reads CASSSWTGNTGELFF. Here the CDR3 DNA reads TGTGCCAGCAGTTCGTGGACAGGGAACACCGGGGAGCTGTTTTTT.

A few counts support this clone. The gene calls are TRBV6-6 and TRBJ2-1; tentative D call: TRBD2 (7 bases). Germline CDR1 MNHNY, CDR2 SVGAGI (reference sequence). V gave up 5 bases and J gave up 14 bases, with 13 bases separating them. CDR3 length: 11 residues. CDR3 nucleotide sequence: TGTGCCAGCAGTAGGGGGACTACCGAGTTCTTC. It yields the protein CASSRGTTEFF.

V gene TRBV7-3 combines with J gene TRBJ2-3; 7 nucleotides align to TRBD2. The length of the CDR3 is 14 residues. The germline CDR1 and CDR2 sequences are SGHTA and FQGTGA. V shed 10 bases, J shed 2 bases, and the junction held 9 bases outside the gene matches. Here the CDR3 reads CATSAGPNTDTQYF. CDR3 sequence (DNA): TGTGCCACCTCAGCGGGACCTAACACAGATACGCAGTATTTT.

CDR3 sequence (DNA): TGTGCCAGCAGTTTTACCGCCAGCTACAATGAGCAGTTCTTC. It is translated as CASSFTASYNEQFF. The V call is TRBV28, the J call TRBJ2-1, with no clear D. The V gene lost 3 bases and the J gene lost 3 bases, with 9 bases spanning the gap. Per germline, CDR1 MDHEN and CDR2 SYDVKM. This CDR3 is 14 amino acids long.

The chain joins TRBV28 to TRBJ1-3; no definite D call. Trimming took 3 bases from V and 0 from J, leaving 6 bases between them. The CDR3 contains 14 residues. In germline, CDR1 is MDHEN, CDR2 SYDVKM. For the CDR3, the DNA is TGTGCCAGCAGTTTTCCCCTCTCTGGAAACACCATATATTTT. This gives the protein CASSFPLSGNTIYF.

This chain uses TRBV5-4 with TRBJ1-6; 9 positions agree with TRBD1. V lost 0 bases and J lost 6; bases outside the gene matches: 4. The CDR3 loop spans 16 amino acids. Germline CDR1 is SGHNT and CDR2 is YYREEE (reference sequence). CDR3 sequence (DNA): TGTGCCAGCAGCTTGGATCTGGGACAGGGTAATTCACCCCTCCACTTT. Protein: CASSLDLGQGNSPLHF.

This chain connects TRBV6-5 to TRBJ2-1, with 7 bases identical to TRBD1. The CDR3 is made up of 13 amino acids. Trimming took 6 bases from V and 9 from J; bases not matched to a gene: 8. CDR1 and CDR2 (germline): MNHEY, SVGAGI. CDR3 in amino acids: CASSPYRGSEQFF. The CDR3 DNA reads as TGTGCCAGCAGCCCCTACAGGGGCAGTGAGCAGTTCTTC.

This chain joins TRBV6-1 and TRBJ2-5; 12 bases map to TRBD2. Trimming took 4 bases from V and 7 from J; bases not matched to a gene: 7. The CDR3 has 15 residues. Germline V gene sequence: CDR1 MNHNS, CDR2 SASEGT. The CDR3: CASSARLAGAPTQYF. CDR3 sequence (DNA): TGTGCCAGCAGTGCAAGACTAGCGGGAGCCCCGACCCAGTACTTC.

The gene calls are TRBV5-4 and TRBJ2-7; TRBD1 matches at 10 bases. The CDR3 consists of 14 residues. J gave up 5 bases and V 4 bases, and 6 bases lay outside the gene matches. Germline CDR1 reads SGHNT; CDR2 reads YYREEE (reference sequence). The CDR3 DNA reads TGTGCCAGCAGCGAGGGACAGGGGAGAGACGAGCAGTACTTC. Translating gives CASSEGQGRDEQYF.

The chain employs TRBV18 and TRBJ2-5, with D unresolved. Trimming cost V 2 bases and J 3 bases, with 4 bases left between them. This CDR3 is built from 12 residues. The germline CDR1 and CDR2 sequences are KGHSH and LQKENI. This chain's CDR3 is CASSPEEETQYF. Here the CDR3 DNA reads TGTGCCAGCTCACCAGAGGAAGAGACCCAGTACTTC.

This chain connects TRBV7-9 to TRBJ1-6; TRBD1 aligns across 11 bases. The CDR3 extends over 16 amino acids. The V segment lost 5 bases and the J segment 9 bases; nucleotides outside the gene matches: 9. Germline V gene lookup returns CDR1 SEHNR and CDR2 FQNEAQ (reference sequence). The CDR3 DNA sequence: TGTGCCAGCAGCCTGTGGACAGGGGGCGCGAGTTCACCCCTCCACTTT. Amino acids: CASSLWTGGASSPLHF.

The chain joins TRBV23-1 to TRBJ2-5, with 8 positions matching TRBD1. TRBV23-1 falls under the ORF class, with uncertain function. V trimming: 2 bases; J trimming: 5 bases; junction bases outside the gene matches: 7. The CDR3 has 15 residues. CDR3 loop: CASSQGGQGWETQYF. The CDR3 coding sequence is TGCGCCAGCAGTCAAGGAGGACAGGGCTGGGAGACCCAGTACTTC.